What follows describes a single T cell receptor beta chain. The antigen is unknown. Trimming took off 6 bases at V and 8 bases at J, with 9 bases between the two ends. The CDR3 loop spans 11 amino acids. In germline, CDR1 is SGHTA, CDR2 FQGNSA. An Oncomine TCR Beta short-read assay was used to sequence the DNA from cultured CD4+ T cells. A single record per CDR3 protein comes from TCRdb applying MiXCR to the PCR reads. The data contain approximately 10,000 distinct CDR3 sequences, 35% to 50% of them singletons. This sample stems from a study of vaccination and CD4 T cells after COVID-19. Looking at the study overall: Convalescent persons amounted to six males plus four females, two of whom were Hispanic.

Specified treatment: roughly 10-day PBMC culture with coronavirus spike peptide pools or control peptides (ViraFEST assay). Cell culture was performed with two million PBMCs per well in the presence of approximately 9.4 IU/ml IL-2 and 10 ug/ml peptide pools. Notes on the study in general: There was no significant change from around 19 to 38 median reactive clonotypes.

The rearrangement joins TRBV7-2 to TRBJ2-3; tentative D call: TRBD2 (5 bases). Sequences were obtained from CD4+ T cells from blood, cultured in vitro. The source is a human donor who had recovered from COVID-19. The CDR3 sequence: CASRLAATQYF. The CDR3 DNA follows: TGTGCCAGCAGGCTAGCTGCTACGCAGTATTTT.